This TCR beta chain was captured in a study of T cells in Graves' hyperthyroidism and ophthalmopathy. Study background: Prior to any treatment, at the point of initial diagnosis, peripheral blood was collected. Overall study findings and caveats: Also found in blood were most expanded thyroid clonotypes above 0.001. A 13 V-J signature model discriminated ophthalmopathy versus stable hyperthyroidism.

Regions amplified from RNA transcripts were the TCR beta CDR3 regions. TCR CDR3 regions were first amplified by RT-PCR with HTBI primers. MiXCR, applied by TCRdb to the multiplex PCR reads, yields one record per CDR3 protein. The data contain around 450,000 distinct CDR3 sequences, approximately 14% of them singletons. To note about this clonotype: Its target is not known.

CDR3 length: 16 residues. V lost 4 bases to trimming and J lost 1 base; unmatched junction nucleotides: 8. Germline V lookup: CDR1 SGHDN, CDR2 FVKESK. The source of this sequence is a young woman with Graves' hyperthyroidism. The chain has TRBV14 and TRBJ2-5, with TRBD1 matching over 8 bases. Sequencing was carried out using blood. CDR3 nucleotides: TGTGCCAGCAGCCCCACCCCGACAGGGGCCCAAGAGACCCAGTACTTC. It is translated as CASSPTPTGAQETQYF. Combining the CDR3 with reference TRBV14 and TRBJ2-5 gives the whole variable domain EAGVTQFPSHSVIEKGQTVTLRCDPISGHDNLYWYRRVMGKEIKFLLHFVKESKQDESGMPNNRFLAERTGGTYSTLKVQPAELEDSGVYFCASSPTPTGAQETQYFGPGTRLLVL.